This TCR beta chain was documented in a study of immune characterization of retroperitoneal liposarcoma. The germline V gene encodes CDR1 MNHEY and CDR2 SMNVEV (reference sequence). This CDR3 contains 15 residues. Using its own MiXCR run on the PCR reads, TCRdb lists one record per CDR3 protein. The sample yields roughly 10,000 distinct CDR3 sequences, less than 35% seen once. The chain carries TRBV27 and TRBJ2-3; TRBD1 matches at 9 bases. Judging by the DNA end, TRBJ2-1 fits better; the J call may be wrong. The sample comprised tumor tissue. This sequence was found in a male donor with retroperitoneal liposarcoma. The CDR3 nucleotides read TGTGCCAGCAGTTTGGGGACAGGGTCGGTTGGGGAGCAGTTCTTC. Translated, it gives CASSLGTGSVGEQFF.